These 32 T cell receptor beta chains share one sample of origin, sequenced in a study of CD8 T cells in ankylosing spondylitis. TCRdb analysed the 5' RACE reads with MiXCR anew, one entry per CDR3 protein. The sample lists approximately 250,000 distinct CDR3 sequences, about 24% occurring once. Material: blood, either unsorted or a sorted T cell fraction (not recorded which). The receptor set was obtained from a male donor with ankylosing spondylitis or in good health (not recorded which).

With regard to this clonotype: No conserved phenylalanine or tryptophan is present at the end of the CDR3, so a read error is the likely explanation. The rearrangement joins TRBV20-1 to TRBJ2-3; D is perhaps TRBD2 (6 bases). Germline V gene lookup returns CDR1 DFQATT and CDR2 SNEGSKA (reference sequence). The CDR3 is 12 amino acids. Trimming took off 6 bases at V and 6 bases at J, with 13 bases between the two ends. The CDR3 DNA is TGCAGTGCCACCGGGGGTGGGGATACGCAGTATTCT. Translating gives CSATGGGDTQYS.

The chain links TRBV6-2 or TRBV6-3 to TRBJ2-2, with 13 bases lining up with TRBD2. The CDR3 spans 16 residues. CDR1 is MNHEY and CDR2 is SVGEGT in the germline V gene. V trimming: 5 bases; J trimming: 3 bases; junction bases outside the gene matches: 3. Here the CDR3 DNA reads TGTGCCAGCAGTGACGGACTAGCGGGGGACACCGGGGAGCTGTTTTTT. This encodes CASSDGLAGDTGELFF.

Ten or more counts support this clonotype. The chain carries TRBV29-1 and TRBJ2-5; D is possibly TRBD2 (6 bases). Deletions cut 3 bases from V and 2 bases from J, with 7 bases between. Germline V gives CDR1 SQVTM, CDR2 ANQGSEA. This CDR3 comprises 12 residues. DNA for the CDR3: TGCAGCGTTGACGGGGGACAAGAGACCCAGTACTTC. This sequence encodes CSVDGGQETQYF.

The table lists this clonotype with a few counts. The V and J genes are TRBV6-7 and TRBJ2-3; D might be TRBD1 or TRBD2, each matching 6 bases. TRBV6-7 is recorded as an ORF, its role being uncertain. Trimming shortened V by 4 bases and J by 6 bases, and 20 bases separated the two germline ends. This CDR3 has 16 amino acids. Written as DNA, the CDR3 is TGTGCCAGCAGTTGCCACCGGGGGCGATTGGGTGATACGCAGTATTTT. Its translation: CASSCHRGRLGDTQYF.

This clonotype was recorded at least ten times. V is TRBV20-1 and J is TRBJ2-5; TRBD1 is a possible D gene (5 bases). The CDR3 consists of 13 residues. Germline CDR1 is DFQATT and CDR2 is SNEGSKA (reference sequence). Trimming pared 3 bases from V and 5 bases from J, leaving 13 bases between. CDR3 protein: CSASPGPKETQYF. In DNA, the CDR3 is TGCAGTGCTAGTCCAGGGCCAAAGGAGACCCAGTACTTC.

CDR3 nucleotide sequence: TGCAGTGCTGCCCCAGGGACGGGAAATGAAAAACTGTTTTTT. It is translated as CSAAPGTGNEKLFF. The chain couples TRBV20-1 to TRBJ1-4; perhaps TRBD1 as D (5 bases). There are 14 residues in the CDR3. Trimming pared 5 bases from V and 5 bases from J, leaving 15 bases between. Germline V gene lookup returns CDR1 DFQATT and CDR2 SNEGSKA (reference sequence).

This chain joins TRBV24-1 and TRBJ2-3, with D hard to call. Germline values: CDR1 KGHDR, CDR2 SFDVKD. The CDR3 contains 14 residues. V was clipped by 0 bases and J by 3 bases, with 6 bases between them. The CDR3 region has the DNA TGTGCCACCAGTGATTTGAGTCCTACAGATACGCAGTATTTT. Translation: CATSDLSPTDTQYF.

V and J are TRBV10-3 and TRBJ2-2; 7 nucleotides match TRBD2. Per the germline V gene, CDR1 is ENHRY and CDR2 is SYGVKD. V shed 0 bases, J shed 2 bases, and the junction held 21 bases outside the gene matches. The CDR3 spans 22 residues. In DNA form, the CDR3 reads TGTGCCATCAGTGAGTCCACACTTCACGGACTAGTCCACCCTTACAACACCGGGGAGCTGTTTTTT. Its translation: CAISESTLHGLVHPYNTGELFF.

The chain is built from TRBV15 and TRBJ2-7; possibly TRBD1 for D (5 bases). Germline-derived CDR1 and CDR2 are LNHNV and YYDKDF (reference sequence). This CDR3 has 15 amino acids. The V gene lost 1 base and the J gene lost 0 bases, with 10 bases spanning the gap. The CDR3 spells CATSRGAQGSYEQYF. The CDR3 DNA is TGTGCCACCAGCAGAGGGGCCCAGGGCTCCTACGAGCAGTACTTC.

The chain links TRBV6-5 to TRBJ2-1, with TRBD2 identical over 15 bases. The CDR3 extends over 16 amino acids. CDR1 MNHEY and CDR2 SVGAGI come from the germline V gene. J was trimmed by 7 bases and V by 2 bases; bases with no gene match: 3. DNA of the CDR3: TGTGCCAGCAGTTACGTGGGACTAGCGGGGGGAAATGAGCAGTTCTTC. It translates to CASSYVGLAGGNEQFF.

In its sample, this clonotype was seen many times. CDR3 DNA sequence: TGTGCCAGCGATTACCGGGACCGTTTCACCGGGGAGCTGTTTTTT. It translates to CASDYRDRFTGELFF. J is TRBJ2-2 and V is TRBV6-5, with D possibly being TRBD1 or TRBD2 (5 bases each). CDR3 size: 15 residues. Trimming took off 8 bases at V and 4 bases at J, with 17 bases between the two ends. Germline CDR1 and CDR2: MNHEY and SVGAGI.

Many counts were recorded for this clonotype. The rearrangement uses TRBV20-1 and TRBJ1-5; D unresolved. The length of the CDR3 is 13 residues. Germline CDR1 reads DFQATT; CDR2 reads SNEGSKA (reference sequence). Trimming removed 6 bases at V and 7 bases at J, with 16 bases between. The CDR3 is CSAQRAVEQPQHF. The CDR3 DNA follows: TGCAGTGCCCAAAGGGCGGTCGAGCAGCCCCAGCATTTT.

The chain links TRBV18 to TRBJ2-3, with a tentative D call TRBD2 (5 bases). This CDR3 has 16 amino acids. V was trimmed by 1 base and J by 0 bases, leaving 11 bases between them. Germline CDR1 reads KGHSH; CDR2 reads LQKENI. CDR3 in amino acids: CASSPLEGLSTDTQYF. The CDR3 DNA reads TGTGCCAGCTCACCACTCGAGGGTTTAAGCACAGATACGCAGTATTTT.

The sample holds many counts of this clonotype. The chain links TRBV20-1 to TRBJ2-1; possible D gene TRBD2, 6 bases. Germline CDR1 reads DFQATT; CDR2 reads SNEGSKA (reference sequence). The V end was cut by 4 bases, the J end by 7 bases, with 11 bases between. There are 12 residues in the CDR3. CDR3 coding DNA: TGCAGTGCTACCGGGGGTAAAAATGAGCAGTTCTTC. Translated, it gives CSATGGKNEQFF.

This clonotype was counted between two and nine times. Compared with germline, one end of the junction differs, possibly owing to a read error. The J gene is TRBJ2-7, the V gene TRBV27; 12 bases match TRBD1. The CDR3 consists of 14 residues. Germline values: CDR1 MNHEY, CDR2 SMNVEV (reference sequence). CDR3 coding DNA: TGTGCCACCAGTCGGGACAGGGGGCTGGGGGAGCAGTACTTC. Amino acid sequence: CATSRDRGLGEQYF.

The chain carries TRBV20-1 and TRBJ2-5; 7 positions match TRBD1. After removal of 1 base from V and 4 bases from J, the junction contained 9 bases not matched to a gene. The CDR3 runs 15 residues. Germline CDR1 is DFQATT and CDR2 is SNEGSKA (reference sequence). CDR3 nucleotides: TGCAGTGCTAGAGCCAGCAGGGGGAAGTTAGAGACCCAGTACTTC. Protein sequence: CSARASRGKLETQYF.

V gene TRBV12-3 or TRBV12-4 combines with J gene TRBJ2-3; 8 bases align to TRBD2. With 6 bases clipped from V and 0 bases from J, the junction kept 2 bases outside the gene matches. This CDR3 contains 14 residues. The CDR3 coding sequence is TGTGCCAGCAGGCCGGGGGGGAGCACAGATACGCAGTATTTT. Translated, it gives CASRPGGSTDTQYF.

This clonotype has more than one count but fewer than ten. The rearrangement joins TRBV10-1 to TRBJ2-3, with 9 bases fitting TRBD2. The CDR3 runs to 14 residues. CDR1 and CDR2 from the germline V gene are WNHNN and SYGVQD (reference sequence). Trimming took 2 bases from V and 3 from J; bases not matched to a gene: 0. The CDR3: CASSESGGTDTQYF. DNA for the CDR3: TGCGCCAGCAGTGAGAGCGGGGGGACAGATACGCAGTATTTT.

This clonotype was counted ten times or more. The CDR3 spells CSVGLWGQGATETQYF. CDR3 sequence (DNA): TGCAGCGTGGGACTTTGGGGGCAGGGGGCAACAGAGACCCAGTACTTC. V and J are TRBV29-1 and TRBJ2-5, with 8 bases that match TRBD1. Losses at the gene ends were 6 bases for V and 4 bases for J; bases not matched to a gene: 16. The CDR3 covers 16 residues. Germline loops: CDR1 SQVTM, CDR2 ANQGSEA.

This clonotype was seen ten or more times. The chain carries TRBV7-9 and TRBJ2-4; 9 positions match TRBD2. Germline V gene sequence: CDR1 SEHNR, CDR2 FQNEAQ (reference sequence). CDR3 length: 15 amino acids. After removal of 3 bases from V and 8 bases from J, the junction contained 8 bases not matched to a gene. The DNA for the CDR3 is TGTGCCAGCAGCTTTATGGGACTAGCTGCCGACATTCAGTACTTC. Translating it yields CASSFMGLAADIQYF.

The chain joins TRBV7-3 to TRBJ2-3; 7 bases line up with TRBD2. CDR1 and CDR2 (germline): SGHTA, FQGTGA. This CDR3 spans 16 amino acids. The J segment lost 6 bases and the V segment lost 5 bases, leaving 14 bases of the junction unmatched. The CDR3 region is CASSPGTPTRGDTQYF. CDR3 sequence (DNA): TGTGCCAGCAGCCCCGGGACTCCAACGCGGGGGGATACGCAGTATTTT.

The CDR3 here is CATKGQLTDTQYF. The CDR3 DNA sequence: TGTGCCACCAAGGGACAGCTCACAGATACGCAGTATTTT. The rearrangement joins TRBV15 to TRBJ2-3, with 7 bases fitting TRBD1. The CDR3 extends over 13 amino acids. V gave up 7 bases and J gave up 2 bases; unmatched junction bases: 3. Germline-derived CDR1 and CDR2 are LNHNV and YYDKDF (reference sequence).

The chain links TRBV29-1 to TRBJ2-1; no clear D gene. The V and J ends lost 5 bases and 9 bases respectively, with 14 bases between them. Germline loops: CDR1 SQVTM, CDR2 ANQGSEA. The CDR3 spans 12 residues. CDR3 loop: CSVRISNGEQFF. The DNA for the CDR3 is TGCAGCGTTCGCATTTCAAATGGTGAGCAGTTCTTC.

The chain uses TRBV7-2 and TRBJ2-5; D not resolved. The CDR3 is 15 residues long. CDR1 and CDR2 (germline): SGHTA, FQGNSA. V shed 0 bases and J shed 4 bases, with 12 bases lying between them. Written as DNA, the CDR3 is TGTGCCAGCAGCTTAGCCTTGGGAATATCAGAGACCCAGTACTTC. Protein: CASSLALGISETQYF.

This clonotype was counted only a few times. The rearrangement links TRBV4-1 to TRBJ2-7, with D possibly matching TRBD1 (5 bases). V was cut by 2 bases and J by 0 bases, with 8 bases left in between. Germline V gene data show CDR1 as MGHRA and CDR2 as YSYEKL. The CDR3 has 14 residues. The CDR3, as DNA: TGCGCCAGCAGCCAATTTCAGGGCTCCTACGAGCAGTACTTC. Protein sequence: CASSQFQGSYEQYF.

The chain links TRBV10-3 to TRBJ2-5; D gene uncertain. The CDR3 consists of 16 residues. Per germline, CDR1 ENHRY and CDR2 SYGVKD. The germline V and J ends were trimmed by 0 bases and 3 bases, with 14 bases remaining between them. As DNA, the CDR3 is TGTGCCATCAGTGAGTCGATGAACACAAAAAAAGAGACCCAGTACTTC. It specifies CAISESMNTKKETQYF.

This clonotype appeared many times. The gene calls are TRBV29-1 and TRBJ1-1; TRBD1 matches at 7 bases. Trimming cost V 4 bases and J 1 base; bases outside gene matches: 3. Germline V CDR1 and CDR2: SQVTM, ANQGSEA. The CDR3 loop spans 13 amino acids. The CDR3 sequence is CSVVRDRNTEAFF. Here the CDR3 DNA reads TGCAGCGTTGTTAGGGACAGGAACACTGAAGCTTTCTTT.

J is TRBJ2-6 and V is TRBV6-1, with D tentatively TRBD2 (5 bases). Germline CDR1 reads MNHNS; CDR2 reads SASEGT. V dropped 10 bases and J dropped 0 bases, with 16 bases sitting between them. CDR3 size: 16 residues. In DNA form, the CDR3 reads TGTGCCACCTCACGGGGAGCTCTCTCTGGGGCCAACGTCCTGACTTTC. It specifies CATSRGALSGANVLTF.

The chain carries TRBV6-5 and TRBJ2-7, with 13 nucleotides matching TRBD2. In germline, CDR1 is MNHEY, CDR2 SVGAGI. V lost 6 bases to trimming and J lost 4 bases; unmatched junction nucleotides: 6. The CDR3 spans 15 residues. The chain's CDR3 is CASSFSGLAGYEQYF. The CDR3 DNA sequence: TGTGCCAGCAGCTTCTCGGGACTAGCGGGGTACGAGCAGTACTTC.

This clonotype was counted between two and nine times. V and J are TRBV9 and TRBJ2-7, with D possibly called TRBD1 or TRBD2 (6 bases each). V was pared by 6 bases and J by 1 base, with 20 bases between. Per germline, CDR1 SGDLS and CDR2 YYNGEE. The CDR3 contains 16 residues. The CDR3 here is CASTDPPGDTSYEQYF. The CDR3 region has the DNA TGTGCCAGCACCGACCCCCCGGGGGACACATCCTACGAGCAGTACTTC.

The V call is TRBV4-1, the J call TRBJ2-7; D unclear. V shed 1 base and J shed 1 base, with 11 bases lying between them. Looked up from germline, CDR1 is MGHRA and CDR2 is YSYEKL. This CDR3 is built from 15 residues. CDR3 sequence reads: CASSQVDQDSYEQYF. CDR3 nucleotides: TGCGCCAGCAGCCAAGTGGATCAGGATTCCTACGAGCAGTACTTC.

The table lists this clonotype with many counts. The CDR3 sequence is CASRSGGTDTQYF. The CDR3 DNA reads TGTGCCAGCCGTTCAGGGGGCACAGATACGCAGTATTTT. This chain connects TRBV9 to TRBJ2-3, with TRBD1 as a possible D gene (6 bases). The CDR3 length is 13 residues. Looked up from germline, CDR1 is SGDLS and CDR2 is YYNGEE. The germline V and J ends were trimmed by 7 bases and 1 base, with 10 bases remaining between them.